What follows is one T cell receptor (beta chain) and its context. The antigen is not known. This CDR3 contains 13 residues. Trimming removed 6 bases at V and 6 bases at J, with 14 bases between. Per the germline V gene, CDR1 is MNHEY and CDR2 is SMNVEV (reference sequence). The data stem from a study of T cell repertoires in cytomegalovirus infection. Across the whole study: Well-studied HLA-B-restricted CMV epitopes were used in the study alongside recently identified HLA-C-restricted ones. Indicated by public TCR beta signatures were CMV infection and matching HLA type.

TCRdb re-called the reads with MiXCR, one entry per CDR3 protein. The data show approximately 83,000 distinct CDR3 sequences, roughly a quarter seen once. The source of this sequence is a human donor in good health (CMV status not recorded). Some clones in this sample may be carry-over from other donors' samples. The chain links TRBV27 to TRBJ1-2; D possibly corresponds to TRBD1 (5 bases). Here the sequenced sample was CD8+ T cells from cultured PBMCs, taken from culture after CMV antigen stimulation. CDR3 residues: CASSRGDRNGYTF. CDR3 DNA: TGTGCCAGCAGCCGAGGGGACCGCAATGGCTACACCTTC.